What follows are 26 T cell receptor beta chains derived from one specimen sequenced in a study of T-cell reconstitution after alpha-beta-depleted transplantation in children. Preparation of the TCRbeta library involved a method that used unique molecular identifiers. One entry per CDR3 protein results from TCRdb running MiXCR on the PCR reads. Among approximately 15,000 distinct CDR3 sequences, around 7.7% were seen once, and the ten largest hold 35% to 45%. The sequenced sample was PBMCs, mostly from graft donor cells, obtained 60 days after TCRalphabeta/CD19-depleted stem cell transplant. The receptors were sampled from a boy under two years old who had a stem cell transplant for Wiskott-Aldrich syndrome, so the T cells may come from the graft donor.

This clonotype has ten or more counts. The V and J genes are TRBV5-1 and TRBJ1-2; no reliable D call. Between the trimmed V and J ends, which lost 4 bases and 8 bases, there was a span of 15 bases. Germline V lookup: CDR1 SGHRS, CDR2 YFSETQ. CDR3 length equals 13 residues. The CDR3 sequence: CASSVEGVLGYTF. CDR3 in DNA: TGCGCCAGCAGCGTCGAGGGTGTATTAGGCTACACCTTC.

This clonotype was picked up many times. V is TRBV5-1 and J is TRBJ2-3; the D is unclear. Trimming removed 3 bases at V and 1 base at J, with 15 bases between. The CDR3 is made up of 16 amino acids. The germline V gene has CDR1 SGHRS and CDR2 YFSETQ. The CDR3 region has the DNA TGCGCCAGCAGCTCCGAAAGATCTTGGGGCACAGATACGCAGTATTTT. It specifies CASSSERSWGTDTQYF.

Ten or more counts support this clonotype. The chain joins TRBV12-3 or TRBV12-4 to TRBJ1-2; TRBD1 agrees at 7 bases. With 5 bases clipped from V and 2 bases from J, the junction kept 5 bases outside the gene matches. This CDR3 spans 14 amino acids. The CDR3 sequence is CASSPGQKNYGYTF. The CDR3 DNA reads as TGTGCCAGCAGTCCGGGACAGAAAAACTATGGCTACACCTTC.

This clonotype occurred many times. The CDR3 coding sequence is TGTGCCAGCAGTTTATCGGGACGGCTGAATGAAAAACTGTTTTTT. It yields the protein CASSLSGRLNEKLFF. This chain joins TRBV27 and TRBJ1-4; a weak D match, TRBD1 (5 bases). The germline V gene encodes CDR1 MNHEY and CDR2 SMNVEV (reference sequence). The V end lost 0 bases, the J end lost 5 bases, and 10 bases lay between the germline ends. The CDR3 loop spans 15 amino acids.

This clonotype was detected ten times or more. The chain couples TRBV7-2 to TRBJ2-2; no clear D gene. This CDR3 is built from 16 residues. V shed 2 bases and J shed 1 base, with 11 bases lying between them. Germline CDR1 and CDR2: SGHTA and FQGNSA. CDR3 sequence reads: CASSLSSILNTGELFF. CDR3 DNA: TGTGCCAGCAGCTTATCTTCCATCTTGAACACCGGGGAGCTGTTTTTT.

This clonotype came up many times. The chain joins TRBV5-5 to TRBJ2-3; TRBD2 aligns across 8 bases. This CDR3 comprises 14 residues. The germline V gene has CDR1 SGHKS and CDR2 YYEKEE (reference sequence). The ends lost 2 bases at V and 6 bases at J; junction bases unmatched: 5. The CDR3 sequence: CASSFALAGDTQYF. The CDR3 DNA sequence: TGTGCCAGCAGCTTTGCGCTAGCGGGTGATACGCAGTATTTT.

V is TRBV20-1 and J is TRBJ2-5; D might be TRBD2 (5 bases). The CDR3 contains 12 residues. From germline, CDR1 is DFQATT and CDR2 SNEGSKA (reference sequence). Trimming stripped 1 base from V and 5 bases from J, with 8 bases between. CDR3 protein: CSARVGAETQYF. The CDR3 nucleotides are TGCAGTGCTAGAGTGGGAGCGGAGACCCAGTACTTC.

Many counts were recorded for this clonotype. The rearrangement uses TRBV10-3 and TRBJ1-2; 8 positions match TRBD1. The CDR3 extends over 14 amino acids. Trimming cost V 10 bases and J 4 bases; bases outside gene matches: 11. Germline loops: CDR1 ENHRY, CDR2 SYGVKD. CDR3 in amino acids: CATFGQGHGYGYTF. The DNA for the CDR3 is TGTGCCACCTTTGGACAGGGTCACGGCTATGGCTACACCTTC.

This clonotype occurred many times. This chain links TRBV7-8 with TRBJ2-7; the D gene is possibly TRBD1 (6 bases). The CDR3 consists of 17 residues. Trimming removed 4 bases at V and 2 bases at J, with 21 bases between. Germline CDR1 is SGHVS and CDR2 is FQNEAQ. The CDR3: CASSSTGTQRRTYEQYF. Written as DNA, the CDR3 is TGTGCCAGCAGCTCCACAGGGACCCAACGCAGAACCTACGAGCAGTACTTC.

This clonotype was detected ten times or more. The chain combines TRBV28 with TRBJ2-4; possibly TRBD2 for D (6 bases). V was pared by 0 bases and J by 0 bases, with 12 bases between. This CDR3 is built from 17 residues. Germline-derived CDR1 and CDR2 are MDHEN and SYDVKM. Here the CDR3 reads CASSLCGRFRAKNIQYF. In nucleotides, the CDR3 is TGTGCCAGCAGTTTATGTGGGAGGTTTCGAGCCAAAAACATTCAGTACTTC.

This clonotype was seen only a few times. The chain employs TRBV18 and TRBJ2-1; 9 positions agree with TRBD2. This CDR3 has 17 residues. From germline, CDR1 is KGHSH and CDR2 LQKENI. After removal of 3 bases from V and 4 bases from J, the junction contained 10 bases not matched to a gene. In DNA form, the CDR3 reads TGTGCCAGCTCACCCCTTAGCGGGAGAGGTGGGTACAATGAGCAGTTCTTC. Its translation is CASSPLSGRGGYNEQFF.

As regards this clonotype: A read error is possible here, since a much larger clone lies one base away. The chain has TRBV5-1 and TRBJ2-1; 8 nucleotides agree with TRBD2. Germline CDR1 reads SGHRS; CDR2 reads YFSETQ. The CDR3 extends over 17 amino acids. CDR3 coding DNA: TGCTCCAGCGGCTCGTTTTTCACTAGCGGTTGGGTTGGTGAGCAGTTCTTC. Protein sequence: CSSGSFFTSGWVGEQFF.

Ten or more counts support this clonotype. This chain joins TRBV27 and TRBJ1-5; 8 nucleotides match TRBD1. J was trimmed by 5 bases and V by 8 bases; bases with no gene match: 11. The length of the CDR3 is 15 residues. The germline V gene encodes CDR1 MNHEY and CDR2 SMNVEV (reference sequence). CDR3 DNA sequence: TGTGCCAGCGATTCGCCCGGACAGGGTTATCAGCCCCAGCATTTT. Translation gives CASDSPGQGYQPQHF.

This sequence joins TRBV15 and TRBJ2-7; perhaps TRBD2 as D (6 bases). The CDR3 consists of 15 residues. V lost 0 bases and J 0 bases, leaving 9 bases between the germline ends. Germline V gene data show CDR1 as LNHNV and CDR2 as YYDKDF (reference sequence). CDR3 region: CATSRDWGDSYEQYF. The CDR3 nucleotides are TGTGCCACCAGCAGAGATTGGGGGGACTCCTACGAGCAGTACTTC.

This clonotype was counted only a few times. The chain uses TRBV12-3 or TRBV12-4 and TRBJ2-1, with TRBD2 identical over 15 bases. With 7 bases clipped from V and 9 bases from J, the junction kept 16 bases outside the gene matches. The CDR3 has 18 amino acids. The CDR3 bases are TGTGCCAGCAATGCCGAACTCACGGGGACTAGCGGGAGGCGTGAGCAGTTCTTC. Translation: CASNAELTGTSGRREQFF.

This clonotype has only a few counts. V gene TRBV12-3 or TRBV12-4 combines with J gene TRBJ2-7; D ambiguous. V lost 3 bases and J 5 bases, leaving 14 bases between the germline ends. The CDR3 loop spans 14 amino acids. The CDR3, as DNA: TGTGCCAGCAGTTTCCGGGCCGGCTACGACGAGCAGTACTTC. Residues: CASSFRAGYDEQYF.

In this sample, this clonotype turned up a few times. This chain links TRBV11-2 with TRBJ1-1; D might be TRBD1 (6 bases). Germline CDR1 is SGHAT and CDR2 is FQNNGV. The CDR3 has 12 amino acids. The germline V and J ends were trimmed by 5 bases and 8 bases, with 12 bases remaining between them. This CDR3 is CASSPRGGEAFF. In nucleotides, the CDR3 is TGTGCCAGCAGCCCCAGGGGCGGAGAAGCTTTCTTT.

This clonotype was detected many times. The chain has TRBV24-1 and TRBJ1-5; D remains unclear. Trimming removed 4 bases from V and 0 bases from J, with 6 bases in between. The CDR3 loop spans 14 amino acids. Germline values: CDR1 KGHDR, CDR2 SFDVKD. Here the CDR3 DNA reads TGTGCCACCAGTGAAGTTTATAGCAATCAGCCCCAGCATTTT. Its translation: CATSEVYSNQPQHF.

There are many counts of this clonotype. The rearrangement uses TRBV10-3 and TRBJ2-3, with 13 bases aligning to TRBD2. The CDR3 extends over 17 amino acids. The germline V gene encodes CDR1 ENHRY and CDR2 SYGVKD. J was trimmed by 8 bases and V by 6 bases; bases with no gene match: 14. CDR3 amino acids: CAISDGRTSGRWGTQYF. DNA of the CDR3: TGTGCCATCAGCGATGGCCGGACTAGCGGGAGATGGGGTACGCAGTATTTT.

Ten or more counts support this clonotype. This chain links TRBV30 with TRBJ2-7, with no clear D. V was trimmed by 0 bases and J by 2 bases, leaving 5 bases between them. CDR1 is GTSNPN and CDR2 is SVGIG in the germline V gene (reference sequence). The CDR3 covers 12 residues. The CDR3 DNA reads TGTGCCTGGAGTGTAGGTGCCTACGAGCAGTACTTC. This encodes CAWSVGAYEQYF.

Many counts were recorded for this clonotype. This chain joins TRBV5-1 and TRBJ2-3, with TRBD2 matching over 13 bases. The CDR3 consists of 14 residues. Germline values: CDR1 SGHRS, CDR2 YFSETQ. V lost 3 bases, J lost 5 bases, and 0 bases stayed unmatched. The CDR3 here is CASSWTSGRDTQYF. CDR3 DNA sequence: TGCGCCAGCAGCTGGACTAGCGGGAGAGATACGCAGTATTTT. The variable domain in full, completed from reference TRBV5-1 and TRBJ2-3, reads KAGVTQTPRYLIKTRGQQVTLSCSPISGHRSVSWYQQTPGQGLQFLFEYFSETQRNKGNFPGRFSGRQFSNSRSEMNVSTLELGDSALYLCASSWTSGRDTQYFGPGTRLTVL.

This clonotype was observed many times. V is TRBV6-1 and J is TRBJ2-7; 7 bases agree with TRBD1. In germline, CDR1 is MNHNS, CDR2 SASEGT. This CDR3 is 16 amino acids long. V was pared by 0 bases and J by 5 bases, with 10 bases of the junction left unmatched. The CDR3 region is CASSEAPTGVAHEQYF. Written as DNA, the CDR3 is TGTGCCAGCAGTGAAGCTCCAACAGGGGTCGCCCACGAGCAGTACTTC.

This clonotype has at least ten counts. The V gene is TRBV7-9, the J gene TRBJ2-5; D gene uncertain. Between the trimmed V and J ends, which lost 5 bases and 4 bases, there was a span of 14 bases. The CDR3 has 14 residues. Germline-derived CDR1 and CDR2 are SEHNR and FQNEAQ (reference sequence). The CDR3 loop reads CASSTDGVGETQYF. The CDR3, as DNA: TGTGCCAGCAGCACAGATGGGGTCGGAGAGACCCAGTACTTC.

The chain has TRBV11-3 and TRBJ1-5, with D tentatively TRBD1 (5 bases). CDR1 SGHNT and CDR2 YENEEA come from the germline V gene. V gave up 6 bases and J gave up 3 bases, with 18 bases separating them. The CDR3 extends over 16 amino acids. The CDR3 DNA follows: TGTGCCAGCAGGGGACCCGGACACCTAATCAATCAGCCCCAGCATTTT. Its protein product is CASRGPGHLINQPQHF.

This clonotype showed up many times. The chain employs TRBV27 and TRBJ1-1, with D tentatively TRBD1 (6 bases). V dropped 6 bases and J dropped 8 bases, with 19 bases sitting between them. The CDR3 contains 14 residues. The germline V gene encodes CDR1 MNHEY and CDR2 SMNVEV (reference sequence). The CDR3 nucleotides read TGTGCCAGCAGGGAATACAGGGAGGTCGGCGAAGCTTTCTTT. It codes for CASREYREVGEAFF.

The table lists this clonotype with many counts. The rearrangement joins TRBV11-2 to TRBJ2-3, with 12 positions matching TRBD2. J was trimmed by 3 bases and V by 3 bases; bases with no gene match: 10. This CDR3 has 18 amino acids. CDR1 is SGHAT, CDR2 FQNNGV, per germline. This CDR3 reads CASSLDRLAGVWTDTQYF. DNA of the CDR3: TGTGCCAGCAGCTTGGATAGACTAGCGGGAGTTTGGACAGATACGCAGTATTTT.